This T cell receptor beta chain was obtained from a study of OX40 agonist ivuxolimab in advanced cancers. Turning to the overall study: Ivuxolimab, which targeted the costimulatory receptor OX40 (CD134), was an agonistic, fully human IgG2 monoclonal antibody. Intravenous ivuxolimab was administered to patients every 2 weeks at six dose levels: 0.01, 0.1, 0.3, 1.5, 3 and 10 mg/kg. Among the roughly 50 dose-escalation patients, 19 had hepatocellular carcinoma, approximately 15 melanoma, 9 renal cell carcinoma and 9 head and neck cancer. The dose-escalation cohort was roughly 80% male with a mean age of 60 years, ranging from about 23 to 85. Prior anti-PD-1, anti-PD-L1 or anti-CTLA-4 therapy was permitted, and checkpoint inhibitors had been received by about two fifths of dose-escalation patients. Partial responses were achieved by three dose-escalation patients, of whom one had hepatocellular carcinoma and two had cutaneous melanoma. The purpose of peripheral TCRbeta sequencing was to test whether ivuxolimab changed TCR sequence diversity and led to clonal T-cell expansion. The paper reports the monotherapy dose-escalation portion (N of about 50 patients) of the phase I ivuxolimab trial.

Taken from cysteine to phenylalanine, the CDR3 has 16 residues. The DNA shown is the 48-base CDR3, in frame from base 1. The germline V gene supplies CDR1 MNHEY and CDR2 SVGAGI. V and J are trimmed by 4 bases and 5 bases, and the gene matches miss 5 bases of the junction. Genomic DNA was extracted from sorted cells for sequencing of the TCRbeta CDR3 region. TCRbeta CDR3 regions were sequenced using the immunoSEQ Assay. TCRdb obtained this table from immuneACCESS and retained in-frame rearrangements with V and J assigned. These tables miss some clones; where compared with another copy, unresolved V genes account for less than half of the shortfall, and the remainder is unexplained. The sample table contains about 49,000 clones; only one count was recorded for roughly 85% of them. Of the sample, around 20% is held by the ten largest clones. Patients with a history of autoimmune disease or receiving systemic immunosuppression were excluded from the trial. Peripheral blood for TCR sequencing was collected from all dose cohorts at baseline, on cycle 4 day 1, and on cycle 7 day 1. The samples were drawn from a first-in-human, open-label, multicenter phase I dose-escalation trial of ivuxolimab. The trial enrolled adults with locally advanced or metastatic head and neck squamous cell, hepatocellular, melanoma or renal cell carcinoma. Before TCR sequencing, CD4+ T cells and CD8+ T cells were sorted from peripheral blood as separate populations.

As regards this clone: This receptor's antigen is unknown. Base qualities are not recorded, but no much larger clone differs from it by a single base.

Findings and caveats that apply to the study as a whole: Antigen specificity was not determined for the clonally expanded peripheral T cells. In partial responders in the 0.1-3.0 mg/kg groups, normalized peripheral clonal expansion was found to be among the lowest, especially among CD8+ T cells. After ivuxolimab, expanded clones were on average more numerous among CD8+ T cells than among CD4+ T cells. Low levels of normalized T-cell clonal expansion were also seen in some patients who did not respond. Clonal expansion of both CD4+ and CD8+ blood T cells was observed from baseline to week 6 at doses 0.1 to 3.0 mg/kg.

The receptor was derived from an adult with an advanced solid tumor such as melanoma, head and neck, liver or kidney cancer. The chain is assembled from TRBV6-5 and TRBJ2-2; 12 middle bases align to TRBD2. The source was CD4+ or CD8+ T cells sorted from blood, collected in a trial of the OX40 agonist ivuxolimab. CDR3 protein: CASSWGLAGGTGELFF. The DNA reads TGTGCCAGCAGTTGGGGACTAGCGGGTGGTACCGGGGAGCTGTTTTTT.